The source of this TCR beta chain is a study of blood T cells in healthy people across ages (dated by TCRdb to the mid-2010s). A note on the overall study: In model experiments, template switching captured roughly one uniquely barcoded TCR beta cDNA molecule for every two T cells. Four age groups were formed from the donors: young (average 16 years), middle-aged (around 41), aged (about 68) and long-lived (roughly 81). For two donors (one aged 18 to 29 and one aged 80 or older), the study analyzed two additional independent replicas of 1 million unique cDNA reads from the same blood draw. Using deep sequencing normalized with unique cDNA molecular identifiers, the study measured how TCR beta repertoire diversity changes with age. To avoid experimental bias, donors of different ages were distributed randomly across sequencing lanes.

CDR1 DFQATT and CDR2 SNEGSKA were looked up in the germline V gene (reference sequence). The CDR3, from cysteine to phenylalanine, totals 19 residues. Just the 57-base CDR3 DNA is kept, in frame starting at base 1. Here V drops 0 bases and J drops 4 bases, and the junction holds 17 bases not matched to any gene. Overall study outcomes, separate from this receptor: The long-lived group showed more naive CD4+ T cells, fewer expanded clones and increased TCR diversity than the aged group, suggesting age selection. Since profiling was done on bulk unsorted PBMCs, naive and antigen-experienced compartments could not be conclusively compared. Total diversity estimates from one million sequenced T cells were considered lower bounds and underestimates. The percentage of naive T cells measured by flow cytometry correlated strongly with observed TCR beta diversity. Because the CMV infection status of the donors was unknown, age-related changes in expanded clonotypes may potentially have been confounded. Observed TCR beta diversity per million T cells fell roughly linearly with age, and a significant reduction was already apparent by age roughly 40.

Comments on this clonotype: Its antigen is not yet known. Base qualities are not at hand, and no much larger clone is one base apart.

The approximately 41 donors, aged about 6 to 90 years, were systemically healthy Caucasian individuals from Russia. Ten milliliters of peripheral blood were collected from each donor into EDTA-treated Vacutainer tubes. PBMCs were isolated by Ficoll-Paque density-gradient centrifugation, with at least 6 million obtained per sample. Total RNA was extracted from PBMCs with Trizol reagent, with at least 5 micrograms obtained per sample. The percentages of naive CD45RAhigh/CD27high T cells were determined by flow cytometry on a PBMC aliquot from every donor. To prepare the library, 5' RACE was applied. The instrument was an Illumina HiSeq 2500. A second roughly 6 to 12 cycle PCR used a sample-barcoded 5' primer and a J-beta primer mix. A unique molecular identifier was introduced onto each TCR beta cDNA molecule by a template-switch 5' adaptor carrying 12 random nucleotides. Each sample yielded at least 3 million CDR3-containing paired-end reads. The Mint cDNA synthesis kit, primed by a TRBC-specific oligonucleotide, was used to synthesize first-strand cDNA from all RNA. Following uracil-DNA glycosylase treatment, a first 18-cycle PCR with universal primers M1SS and BC2_uni_R was performed on all cDNA. The authors' analysis ran thus. Normalization of each sample was performed by random selection of 1 million high-quality reads, each carrying a distinct molecular identifier. Instead of being binned into consensus sequences, reads with shared molecular identifiers were discarded. MiTCR, set to a Q25 quality threshold and the strictest error-elimination algorithm, was used for CDR3 identification, clonotype clustering and error correction. Lower-bound total TCR beta diversity was estimated with a nonparametric unseen species model using Euler transformation. TCRdb trimmed the raw reads at Q25, called clones with MiXCR and kept productive beta chains. Rows with a matching CDR3 protein are joined into one entry that keeps the most common DNA and genes. The authors' filters were not applied to this entry. Counted in this sample were around 1,500,000 distinct CDR3 sequences; 42% of them appeared once. Around 8% of the sample belongs to the ten largest clones.

This receptor was identified in a woman aged 18-35 years in good health. The chain is assembled from TRBV20-1 and TRBJ2-2, with 7 bases in between that match TRBD2. The specimen was blood. The DNA is TGCAGTGCTAGAGATTGGCTAGCGGACCGTAACCGGGGCACCGGGGAGCTGTTTTTT. This yields the protein CSARDWLADRNRGTGELFF.